The 8 T cell receptor beta chains given below trace back to one sample, sequenced in a study of OX40 agonist ivuxolimab in advanced cancers. TCRdb's table, derived via immunoSEQ multiplex PCR, lists solely in-frame clones and lacks some. The sample records about 77,000 clones, more than 70% being singletons. This specimen was CD4+ or CD8+ T cells sorted from blood, taken in a trial of the OX40 agonist ivuxolimab. These receptors were obtained from an adult with an advanced solid tumor such as melanoma, head and neck, liver or kidney cancer.

V gene TRBV5-6 combines with J gene TRBJ1-1, with TRBD1 identical over 8 bases. The CDR3 contains 13 residues. Unmatched junction bases numbered 3, after V lost 3 bases and J lost 5 bases. Germline V lookup: CDR1 SGHDT, CDR2 YYEEEE. This CDR3 reads CASSWTGRTEAFF. CDR3 coding DNA: TGTGCCAGCAGCTGGACAGGGAGGACTGAAGCTTTCTTT.

The genes are TRBV6-5 and TRBJ2-7; D is tentatively TRBD1 or TRBD2 (5 bases each). Germline V gives CDR1 MNHEY, CDR2 SVGAGI. CDR3 length: 15 amino acids. The V end lost 0 bases, the J end lost 2 bases, and 11 bases lay between the germline ends. CDR3 DNA: TGTGCCAGCAGTTACTCCCGGGGACGGACCTACGAGCAGTACTTC. Translated, it gives CASSYSRGRTYEQYF.

The rearrangement links TRBV6-5 to TRBJ2-7; D remains ambiguous. Germline loops: CDR1 MNHEY, CDR2 SVGAGI. The CDR3 is 15 residues long. Trimming stripped 0 bases from V and 2 bases from J, with 11 bases between. Written as DNA, the CDR3 is TGTGCCAGCAGTTACTCCCCCTCCGACCCCTACGAGCAGTACTTC. Translating gives CASSYSPSDPYEQYF.

The rearrangement links TRBV19 to TRBJ1-2; weak D call: TRBD1 (5 bases). Germline CDR1 is LNHDA and CDR2 is SQIVND (reference sequence). This CDR3 is built from 16 residues. V shed 3 bases and J shed 2 bases, with 16 bases lying between them. DNA for the CDR3: TGTGCCAGTAGTATTACCCCATCCGCAGGGAACTATGGCTACACCTTC. Its protein is CASSITPSAGNYGYTF.

The CDR3 spells CASSLQGGNTEAFF. The CDR3 region has the DNA TGTGCCAGCAGCTTACAGGGGGGGAACACTGAAGCTTTCTTT. The rearrangement joins TRBV7-2 to TRBJ1-1; 7 bases are shared with TRBD1. This CDR3 spans 14 amino acids. V lost 2 bases, J lost 1 base, and 1 base stayed unmatched. Per the germline V gene, CDR1 is SGHTA and CDR2 is FQGNSA.

The chain uses TRBV19 and TRBJ2-5; D gene uncertain. This CDR3 has 13 amino acids. V was cut by 5 bases and J by 1 base, with 8 bases left in between. CDR1 is LNHDA, CDR2 SQIVND, per germline (reference sequence). The CDR3 sequence: CASSWAVQETQYF. The CDR3 coding sequence is TGTGCCAGTAGTTGGGCGGTCCAAGAGACCCAGTACTTC.

This clone came up once. The chain recombines TRBV10-2 with TRBJ2-7; the match to TRBD2 covers 15 bases. The CDR3 spans 18 residues. Per germline, CDR1 WSHSY and CDR2 SAAADI. V was clipped by 0 bases and J by 4 bases; unmatched bases: 7. CDR3 amino acids: CASSESMGLAGGGYEQYF. CDR3 nucleotide sequence: TGCGCCAGCAGTGAGTCGATGGGACTAGCGGGAGGAGGGTACGAGCAGTACTTC.

The chain couples TRBV7-6 to TRBJ2-1, with 11 positions matching TRBD1. CDR1 and CDR2 from the germline V gene are SGHVS and FNYEAQ. The CDR3 has 15 residues. V was pared by 5 bases and J by 7 bases, with 7 bases of the junction left unmatched. CDR3 DNA: TGTGCCAGCAGCCCCGGACAGGGGGCGGTAAATGAGCAGTTCTTC. It encodes CASSPGQGAVNEQFF.